This T cell receptor (beta chain) is drawn from a study of OX40 agonist ivuxolimab in advanced cancers. About the study: Three patients responded partially, comprising one with hepatocellular carcinoma and two with cutaneous melanoma. Study-wide findings and caveats: Dose levels from 0.1 to 3.0 mg/kg saw CD4+ and CD8+ blood T cells expand clonally by week 6. Low normalized T-cell clonal expansion was additionally recorded for some nonresponders.

Repertoires were generated with immunoSEQ multiplex PCR, while TCRdb's copy carries only in-frame clones and drops some. This table holds 120,000 or so clones, 89% found once. For this clone: Its antigen is as yet unknown.

Germline V gene lookup returns CDR1 ENHRY and CDR2 SYGVKD. This CDR3 spans 14 amino acids. Trimming cost V 2 bases and J 7 bases, with 15 bases left between them. Specimen: CD4+ or CD8+ T cells sorted from blood, collected in a trial of the OX40 agonist ivuxolimab. J is TRBJ2-7 and V is TRBV10-3, with a possible D match to TRBD1 (5 bases). The source is an adult with an advanced solid tumor such as melanoma, head and neck, liver or kidney cancer. CDR3 region: CAISENNRPEEQYF. The CDR3 DNA sequence: TGTGCCATCAGTGAGAACAACAGGCCGGAGGAGCAGTACTTC.